The 14 T cell receptor beta chains reported below all come from one sample, sequenced in a study of blood T cell repertoires in COVID-19. Clones were sequenced by immunoSEQ multiplex PCR, and TCRdb holds only the in-frame ones, with some missing. The repertoire holds about 62,000 clones, with around nine tenths as singletons. Sequenced input: peripheral blood. These receptors came from a human donor in a cohort sampled during active COVID-19.

The J gene is TRBJ2-7, the V gene TRBV5-1; D possibly corresponds to TRBD1 (5 bases). Germline CDR1 reads SGHRS; CDR2 reads YFSETQ. Between the trimmed V and J ends, which lost 4 bases and 1 base, there was a span of 6 bases. CDR3 length: 12 amino acids. CDR3 sequence: CASSQGSYEQYF. Here the CDR3 DNA reads TGCGCCAGCAGCCAGGGATCCTACGAGCAGTACTTC.

The rearrangement joins TRBV29-1 to TRBJ2-5; 15 bases line up with TRBD2. Germline V gives CDR1 SQVTM, CDR2 ANQGSEA. V shed 6 bases and J 3 bases; nucleotides not matched to a gene: 5. The CDR3 extends over 15 amino acids. The CDR3 coding sequence is TGCAGCGTCTCCGGACTAGCGGGGGGGAAAGAGACCCAGTACTTC. Translation gives CSVSGLAGGKETQYF.

This clone was counted between two and nine times. J is TRBJ1-2 and V is TRBV18, with D perhaps matching TRBD1 (6 bases). The germline V and J ends were trimmed by 2 bases and 4 bases, with 8 bases remaining between them. Germline CDR1 is KGHSH and CDR2 is LQKENI. The CDR3 has 13 amino acids. The CDR3 spells CASSPDRIYGYTF. The DNA of the CDR3 is TGTGCCAGCTCACCAGACAGGATCTATGGCTACACCTTC.

The genes are TRBV7-9 and TRBJ2-2; the D gene is possibly TRBD1 (6 bases). The V and J ends lost 3 bases and 6 bases respectively, with 8 bases between them. Germline V gene sequence: CDR1 SEHNR, CDR2 FQNEAQ (reference sequence). This CDR3 spans 13 amino acids. CDR3 sequence: CASSLTGPGELFF. CDR3 in DNA: TGTGCCAGCAGCTTGACAGGCCCCGGGGAGCTGTTTTTT.

The chain has TRBV6-6 and TRBJ1-1, with 8 nucleotides matching TRBD1. V trimming: 7 bases; J trimming: 3 bases; junction bases outside the gene matches: 7. The CDR3 is 14 residues long. Germline V lookup: CDR1 MNHNY, CDR2 SVGAGI (reference sequence). CDR3 sequence reads: CASTRDRWDTEAFF. CDR3 nucleotide sequence: TGTGCCAGCACTCGGGACAGGTGGGACACTGAAGCTTTCTTT.

The chain carries TRBV19 and TRBJ2-5; 9 bases are a match to TRBD1. Germline CDR1 LNHDA, CDR2 SQIVND (reference sequence). The V segment lost 8 bases and the J segment 2 bases; nucleotides outside the gene matches: 9. The CDR3 has 15 amino acids. CDR3 bases: TGTGCCAGTCGCAGCCGGGACAGGGCTCAAGAGACCCAGTACTTC. Its translation: CASRSRDRAQETQYF.

This clone is medium-sized (0.01 to 0.1%) by share. The V call is TRBV10-3, the J call TRBJ2-7; 8 nucleotides line up with TRBD2. Germline V gene sequence: CDR1 ENHRY, CDR2 SYGVKD. The CDR3 extends over 18 amino acids. The ends lost 4 bases at V and 3 bases at J; junction bases unmatched: 17. The CDR3 bases are TGTGCCATCAGTGGTGCGGGGGGAAGCCTCAACGCGAACTACGAGCAGTACTTC. It encodes CAISGAGGSLNANYEQYF.

This clone was seen more than once but under ten times. The chain employs TRBV29-1 and TRBJ1-5; 9 positions agree with TRBD1. The CDR3 runs 13 residues. Germline V gives CDR1 SQVTM, CDR2 ANQGSEA. The V and J ends lost 5 bases and 6 bases, in that order; junction bases with no gene match: 5. The DNA of the CDR3 is TGCAGCGTTTGGGACAGGGAGGGTCAGCCCCAGCATTTT. This encodes CSVWDREGQPQHF.

The rearrangement uses TRBV6-6 and TRBJ2-1; possibly TRBD2 for D (5 bases). The ends were cut back, 0 bases at V and 7 bases at J, with 7 bases in the middle. The germline V gene has CDR1 MNHNY and CDR2 SVGAGI (reference sequence). This CDR3 contains 13 residues. The CDR3 loop reads CASSYSRDNEQFF. The DNA of the CDR3 is TGTGCCAGCAGTTACTCGAGGGATAATGAGCAGTTCTTC.

The V gene is TRBV6-5, the J gene TRBJ2-7; TRBD1 aligns across 9 bases. J gave up 2 bases and V 3 bases, and 8 bases lay outside the gene matches. The germline gives CDR1 MNHEY, CDR2 SVGAGI. The CDR3 contains 16 residues. CDR3 in DNA: TGTGCCAGCAGTTATCCATCGGACAGGGGTCCCTACGAGCAGTACTTC. Protein sequence: CASSYPSDRGPYEQYF.

This clone was detected only once. This sequence joins TRBV19 and TRBJ2-2; D perhaps matches TRBD2 (6 bases). From germline, CDR1 is LNHDA and CDR2 SQIVND (reference sequence). The V end was cut by 10 bases, the J end by 6 bases, with 18 bases between. CDR3 size: 14 residues. The CDR3 sequence is CATRRGRGAGELFF. The CDR3 DNA is TGTGCCACCCGGCGGGGAAGAGGTGCCGGGGAGCTGTTTTTT.

The genes are TRBV19 and TRBJ2-7; tentatively, D is TRBD1 (6 bases). The CDR3 runs 16 residues. Germline V CDR1 and CDR2: LNHDA, SQIVND (reference sequence). Trimming pared 7 bases from V and 0 bases from J, leaving 19 bases between. The DNA for the CDR3 is TGTGCCAGTACCCCCGCGGCAGGGGCCATCTCCTACGAGCAGTACTTC. Translating it yields CASTPAAGAISYEQYF.

This clone was picked up one time. V is TRBV6-1 and J is TRBJ1-2, with D uncertain. This CDR3 is built from 14 residues. V dropped 0 bases and J dropped 7 bases, with 12 bases sitting between them. Germline V gene sequence: CDR1 MNHNS, CDR2 SASEGT. Here the CDR3 DNA reads TGTGCCAGCAGTGAAGCGGCGGGGATCATTGGCTACACCTTC. It translates to CASSEAAGIIGYTF.

This clone has only a few counts. The gene calls are TRBV6-5 and TRBJ1-6; D gene ambiguous. This CDR3 is 14 amino acids long. CDR1 and CDR2 from the germline V gene are MNHEY and SVGAGI. V was cut by 2 bases and J by 8 bases, with 10 bases left in between. CDR3 DNA sequence: TGTGCCAGCAGTTACGGCCGCGGGTATTCACCCCTCCACTTT. Its translation: CASSYGRGYSPLHF.